These 9 T cell receptor beta chains share one sample of origin, sequenced in a study of lymphopenia after photon versus proton radiotherapy. Sequencing was performed with immunoSEQ multiplex PCR; in TCRdb, only in-frame clones are kept and a portion is missing. In the table there are around 6,800 clones, about four fifths of which are singletons. This specimen consisted of peripheral blood, obtained from a patient treated with photon-based radiotherapy. These receptor sequences come from a man younger than 45 with gastric cancer.

The rearrangement joins TRBV4-1 to TRBJ1-2; D is perhaps TRBD1 (5 bases). In germline, CDR1 is MGHRA, CDR2 YSYEKL. This CDR3 contains 16 residues. V was cut by 0 bases and J by 5 bases, with 16 bases left in between. The CDR3 is CASSQDGRDGSYGYTF. As DNA, the CDR3 is TGCGCCAGCAGCCAAGATGGGCGGGACGGGTCATATGGCTACACCTTC.

This clone has only one observation. This chain joins TRBV5-1 and TRBJ2-5; 11 bases fit TRBD2. Germline assignment: CDR1 SGHRS and CDR2 YFSETQ. The junction had 2 bases not matched to a gene; V was cut back by 0 bases and J by 4 bases. The CDR3 is made up of 15 amino acids. The DNA of the CDR3 is TGCGCCAGCAGCTTGGCACTAGCGGGAGTAGAGACCCAGTACTTC. Translating gives CASSLALAGVETQYF.

This clone was recorded a few times. V and J are TRBV7-9 and TRBJ2-3, with 13 positions matching TRBD2. This CDR3 region has 16 residues. CDR1 is SEHNR and CDR2 is FQNEAQ in the germline V gene (reference sequence). V lost 5 bases, J lost 5 bases, and 7 bases stayed unmatched. In DNA form, the CDR3 reads TGTGCCAGCAGCCCGGGGACTAGCGGGGCTATAGATACGCAGTATTTT. This sequence encodes CASSPGTSGAIDTQYF.

The chain couples TRBV5-7 to TRBJ2-7, with 7 bases lining up with TRBD2. TRBV5-7 is flagged as an ORF with uncertain function. V shed 5 bases, J shed 1 base, and the junction held 9 bases outside the gene matches. CDR3 length: 15 residues. The CDR3 reads CASRKVGGDSYEQYF. Here the CDR3 DNA reads TGTGCCAGCAGAAAAGTGGGGGGGGATTCCTACGAGCAGTACTTC.

This chain uses TRBV5-1 with TRBJ2-7; D is unresolved. Trimming shortened V by 0 bases and J by 3 bases, and 10 bases separated the two germline ends. From germline, CDR1 is SGHRS and CDR2 YFSETQ. This CDR3 region has 14 residues. CDR3 nucleotide sequence: TGCGCCAGCAGCTTGGAGACATCCAACTACGAGCAGTACTTC. Translated: CASSLETSNYEQYF.

This chain joins TRBV14 and TRBJ1-1; D unresolved. The CDR3 covers 14 residues. CDR1 and CDR2 from the germline V gene are SGHDN and FVKESK. V was cut by 0 bases and J by 0 bases, with 5 bases left in between. This CDR3 is CASSQDQVNTEAFF. CDR3 sequence (DNA): TGTGCCAGCAGCCAAGATCAGGTGAACACTGAAGCTTTCTTT.

The chain recombines TRBV5-1 with TRBJ2-7; D is unresolved. Germline V gene data show CDR1 as SGHRS and CDR2 as YFSETQ. V was shortened by 1 base and J by 2 bases, with 10 bases between the two germline ends. The CDR3 runs to 14 residues. The CDR3 loop reads CASSLPTGAYEQYF. The CDR3 coding sequence is TGCGCCAGCAGCTTGCCCACTGGGGCCTACGAGCAGTACTTC.

V gene TRBV2 combines with J gene TRBJ2-5; D remains unclear. The V gene lost 2 bases and the J gene lost 0 bases, with 4 bases spanning the gap. The germline CDR1 and CDR2 sequences are SNHLY and FYNNEI. CDR3 length: 13 amino acids. The CDR3 DNA reads as TGTGCCAGCAGTGAAAGTCACCAAGAGACCCAGTACTTC. It yields the protein CASSESHQETQYF.

The chain uses TRBV7-3 and TRBJ2-1; 12 bases align to TRBD2. The trim removed 2 bases at V and 9 bases at J, leaving 5 bases unmatched. This CDR3 is 15 amino acids long. Per germline, CDR1 SGHTA and CDR2 FQGTGA. The CDR3 DNA is TGTGCCAGCAGCTTACTAGCGGGGGGGCAGGGTGAGCAGTTCTTC. It specifies CASSLLAGGQGEQFF. Full variable domain (remainder filled in from reference TRBV7-3 and TRBJ2-1): GAGVSQTPSNKVTEKGKYVELRCDPISGHTALYWYRQSLGQGPEFLIYFQGTGAADDSGLPNDRFFAVRPEGSVSTLKIQRTERGDSAVYLCASSLLAGGQGEQFFGPGTRLTVL.